These T cell receptor beta chains were read from a single sample in a study of cytomegalovirus exposure and HLA in healthy donors. Profiled with immunoSEQ multiplex PCR; TCRdb holds only in-frame clones, not every one. The data contain about 140,000 clones, more than 75% of them singletons. Sequenced sample: PBMCs. These receptors came from a young man in good health and CMV-seropositive. The CDR3 runs from the conserved cysteine through the conserved F or W. A D gene is named only where the DNA matches it firmly. Not all rows give a size; the values are once, few, many and, for expanded clones, a class.

cdr3_length	d_call	clone_size	v_call	j_call	cdr3_aa	cdr3_nt
15	.	.	TRBV7-3	TRBJ2-7	CASSPGRDTPLEQYF	TGTGCCAGCAGCCCTGGCCGGGACACCCCCCTAGAGCAGTACTTC
15	.	.	TRBV5-1	TRBJ2-3	CASSSVPGGTDTQYF	TGCGCCAGCAGCTCGGTACCGGGAGGCACAGATACGCAGTATTTT
13	.	once	TRBV12-2	TRBJ1-2	CASRLAGQDGYTF	TGTGCAAGTCGCTTAGCGGGACAGGATGGCTACACCTTC
15	.	.	TRBV2	TRBJ2-1	CASSEALGRRTVTLF	TGTGCCAGCAGTGAAGCGCTGGGTCGAAGGACAGTGACGCTCTTC
11	.	.	TRBV19	TRBJ2-1	CASSRVNEQFF	TGTGCCAGTAGCAGGGTCAATGAGCAGTTCTTC
16	TRBD1	once	TRBV2	TRBJ1-6	CASSRTGNENNSPLHF	TGTGCCAGCAGTCGGACAGGGAATGAGAATAATTCACCCCTCCACTTT
16	TRBD1	many	TRBV2	TRBJ1-2	CANSGTGGRYLYGYTF	TGTGCCAACTCGGGGACAGGGGGCCGCTACCTCTATGGCTACACCTTC
13	TRBD1	.	TRBV27	TRBJ1-2	CASSLGTGYGYTF	TGTGCCAGCAGTTTGGGGACAGGCTATGGCTACACCTTC
13	.	.	TRBV29-1	TRBJ2-2	CSVGLSNTGELFF	TGCAGCGTTGGACTCTCGAACACCGGGGAGCTGTTTTTT
15	TRBD1	.	TRBV10-2	TRBJ1-4	CASSEPQGVNEKLFF	TGCGCCAGCAGTGAGCCACAGGGGGTAAATGAAAAACTGTTTTTT
13	.	.	TRBV18	TRBJ2-6	CASSYSGANVLTF	TGTGCCAGCTCCTACTCTGGGGCCAACGTCCTGACTTTC
13	.	.	TRBV28	TRBJ2-5	CASSYTTWETQYF	TGTGCCAGCAGTTACACCACGTGGGAGACCCAGTACTTC
15	.	.	TRBV11-2	TRBJ2-7	CASSLEQGSYYEQYF	TGTGCCAGCAGCTTAGAACAGGGATCTTACTACGAGCAGTACTTC
14	TRBD1	.	TRBV7-6	TRBJ2-7	CASSLGQGTHEQYF	TGTGCCAGCAGCTTAGGACAGGGGACCCACGAGCAGTACTTC
13	TRBD2	.	TRBV9	TRBJ2-5	CASSVGSGETQYF	TGTGCCAGCAGCGTAGGTAGCGGGGAGACCCAGTACTTC
14	TRBD2	few	TRBV28	TRBJ2-1	CASRLPGTTNEQFF	TGTGCCAGCAGGTTGCCCGGGACTACAAATGAGCAGTTCTTC
15	TRBD2	.	TRBV6-6	TRBJ2-5	CASSQRGGTQETQYF	TGTGCCAGCAGTCAGCGGGGGGGAACCCAAGAGACCCAGTACTTC
15	TRBD1	.	TRBV27	TRBJ2-3	CASSFRQGRTDTQYF	TGTGCCAGCAGTTTCCGACAGGGCAGAACAGATACGCAGTATTTT
14	TRBD1	.	TRBV5-1	TRBJ2-3	CASSTGQGTDTQYF	TGCGCCAGCAGCACTGGACAGGGAACAGATACGCAGTATTTT
13	.	.	TRBV15	TRBJ1-5	CATSRSNNQPQHF	TGTGCCACCAGTAGGAGTAATAACCAGCCCCAGCATTTT
13	.	.	TRBV11-3	TRBJ2-7	CASSLTQGYEQYF	TGTGCCAGCAGCTTAACCCAGGGCTACGAGCAGTACTTC
11	.	once	TRBV10-3	TRBJ1-1	CATGYVTEAFF	TGTGCCACCGGGTATGTTACTGAAGCTTTCTTT
16	TRBD1	once	TRBV11-3	TRBJ2-1	CASSPAGTVLYNEQFF	TGTGCCAGCAGCCCGGCCGGGACAGTGCTCTACAATGAGCAGTTCTTC
17	TRBD2	.	TRBV10-1	TRBJ2-3	CASSKLSGTSGSDTQYF	TGCGCCAGCAGTAAACTCTCCGGGACTAGCGGTTCGGATACGCAGTATTTT
17	.	.	TRBV2	TRBJ2-6	CASRLTSQGSGANVLTF	TGTGCCAGCCGACTGACCTCCCAGGGCTCTGGGGCCAACGTCCTGACTTTC
16	TRBD1	.	TRBV7-6	TRBJ1-1	CASSRTGEERNTEAFF	TGTGCCAGCAGCCGGACAGGGGAAGAGAGGAACACTGAAGCTTTCTTT
15	.	few	TRBV7-9	TRBJ1-2	CASSLGGQGYYGYTF	TGTGCCAGCAGCTTAGGGGGTCAGGGGTACTATGGCTACACCTTC
15	TRBD1	.	TRBV2	TRBJ1-5	CASRGRGLGNQPQHF	TGTGCCAGCAGGGGCAGGGGGCTGGGCAATCAGCCCCAGCATTTT
13	.	.	TRBV6-5	TRBJ2-7	CASGQGISYEQYF	TGTGCCAGCGGCCAGGGAATCTCCTACGAGCAGTACTTC
17	TRBD2	.	TRBV11-3	TRBJ2-5	CASSLTSGGLLQETQYF	TGTGCCAGCAGCTTAACTAGCGGGGGCCTCCTCCAAGAGACCCAGTACTTC
13	.	.	TRBV18	TRBJ1-5	CASSLASNQPQHF	TGTGCCAGCTCACTAGCTTCTAATCAGCCCCAGCATTTT
13	.	.	TRBV5-4	TRBJ1-4	CASSFRVGEKLFF	TGTGCCAGCAGCTTCAGGGTTGGAGAAAAACTGTTTTTT
16	TRBD2	.	TRBV5-1	TRBJ2-1	CASSGEPSGGYNEQFF	TGCGCCAGCAGCGGGGAGCCTAGCGGGGGCTACAATGAGCAGTTCTTC
21	TRBD1	.	TRBV19	TRBJ1-2	CASSTPLLDRAFSPRFYGYTF	TGTGCCAGTAGTACTCCCTTGTTGGACAGGGCCTTTTCTCCTCGCTTCTATGGCTACACCTTC
17	.	.	TRBV21-1	TRBJ1-5	CASSKRDREYSNQPQHF	TGTGCCAGCAGCAAGCGGGACAGGGAATATAGCAATCAGCCCCAGCATTTT
16	.	.	TRBV30	TRBJ2-1	CAWSSGPREDYNEQFF	TGTGCCTGGAGTTCGGGCCCTAGGGAGGACTACAATGAGCAGTTCTTC
18	.	.	TRBV12-5	TRBJ1-2	CASGFDPGSGLHSGGYTF	TGTGCTAGTGGTTTTGACCCTGGTTCGGGACTTCATTCCGGGGGCTACACCTTC
12	TRBD1	.	TRBV6-5	TRBJ1-2	CASSWTGDGYTF	TGTGCCAGCAGCTGGACAGGGGATGGCTACACCTTC
15	TRBD1	.	TRBV7-6	TRBJ2-2	CASSLGGTGAGELFF	TGTGCCAGCAGCTTAGGTGGGACAGGGGCCGGGGAGCTGTTTTTT
16	TRBD2	few	TRBV30	TRBJ2-3	CAWSVSTSLSTDTQYF	TGTGCCTGGAGTGTATCGACTAGCCTGAGCACAGATACGCAGTATTTT
16	.	.	TRBV5-1	TRBJ2-2	CASSLAWRAYTGELFF	TGCGCCAGCAGCTTGGCTTGGCGGGCATACACCGGGGAGCTGTTTTTT
16	TRBD1	.	TRBV25-1	TRBJ1-2	CASSGGTAFGNYGYTF	TGTGCCAGCAGTGGCGGGACAGCGTTCGGTAACTATGGCTACACCTTC
14	TRBD1	few	TRBV6-5	TRBJ2-2	CASRDRGLPGELFF	TGTGCCAGCAGGGACAGGGGGTTACCCGGGGAGCTGTTTTTT
14	TRBD2	.	TRBV19	TRBJ2-3	CASSISGTTGTQYF	TGTGCCAGTAGTATTAGCGGGACAACGGGTACGCAGTATTTT
17	TRBD1	.	TRBV19	TRBJ2-2	CASSWSLGQRNTGELFF	TGTGCCAGTAGTTGGAGTCTGGGACAGAGGAACACCGGGGAGCTGTTTTTT
14	.	.	TRBV5-1	TRBJ2-1	CASSLGDRDNEQFF	TGCGCCAGCAGCTTGGGAGACAGAGACAATGAGCAGTTCTTC
13	.	.	TRBV5-8	TRBJ2-5	CASSLSSGETQYF	TGTGCCAGCAGCTTGTCCAGCGGGGAGACCCAGTACTTC
14	.	.	TRBV7-9	TRBJ2-7	CASSLSGASYEQYF	TGTGCCAGCAGCTTGAGTGGGGCCTCCTACGAGCAGTACTTC
13	.	.	TRBV30	TRBJ1-5	CAWTRELGEPQHF	TGTGCCTGGACCAGGGAATTAGGGGAGCCCCAGCATTTT
13	.	.	TRBV5-1	TRBJ1-1	CASSLGNSAEAFF	TGCGCCAGCAGCTTGGGAAACTCGGCTGAAGCTTTCTTT
13	.	.	TRBV2	TRBJ1-6	CASSEDFQRPLHF	TGTGCCAGCAGTGAAGATTTTCAACGGCCCCTCCACTTT
13	.	.	TRBV6-5	TRBJ2-3	CASSRGGTDTQYF	TGTGCCAGCAGTCGCGGGGGCACAGATACGCAGTATTTT
15	TRBD1	.	TRBV15	TRBJ2-3	CATSPRTGGGDTQYF	TGTGCCACCAGCCCAAGGACAGGGGGAGGGGATACGCAGTATTTT
15	.	.	TRBV29-1	TRBJ1-1	CSVQRATKMNTEAFF	TGCAGCGTACAGAGAGCTACGAAAATGAACACTGAAGCTTTCTTT
16	TRBD2	.	TRBV13	TRBJ2-1	CASSNGLAVKGNEQFF	TGTGCCAGCAGCAATGGACTAGCGGTTAAAGGCAATGAGCAGTTCTTC
15	TRBD2	.	TRBV5-6	TRBJ2-3	CASSLLAGGTDTQYF	TGTGCCAGCAGCTTGCTAGCGGGCGGTACAGATACGCAGTATTTT
11	TRBD1	.	TRBV6-5	TRBJ2-1	CASRDRDEQFF	TGTGCCAGCAGAGACAGGGATGAGCAGTTCTTC